The sequence of this T cell receptor (beta chain) was determined in a study of T-cell memory formation after mild COVID-19. General observations from the study: Still unconfirmed is whether the second-wave clones peaking on day 37 recognized SARS-CoV-2.

This clonotype was found a few times. Antigen unknown. MiXCR, applied by TCRdb to the 5' RACE reads, yields one record per CDR3 protein. The data contain some 290,000 distinct CDR3 sequences, about 16% of them singletons. The sequenced material came from PBMCs or a T cell subset sorted from them (not recorded which). The TCR sequence derives from a young man who had mild COVID-19 (a few samples of this study predate the infection). Cell type and time point are not known.

CDR3 coding DNA: TGTGCCAGCAGCCCGCGAGGGGCGATGGGCTACACCTTC. It yields the protein CASSPRGAMGYTF. This rearrangement joins TRBV9 to TRBJ1-2, with D maybe TRBD1 (5 bases). The CDR3 contains 13 residues. V was clipped by 4 bases and J by 8 bases, with 15 bases between them. Germline-derived CDR1 and CDR2 are SGDLS and YYNGEE.